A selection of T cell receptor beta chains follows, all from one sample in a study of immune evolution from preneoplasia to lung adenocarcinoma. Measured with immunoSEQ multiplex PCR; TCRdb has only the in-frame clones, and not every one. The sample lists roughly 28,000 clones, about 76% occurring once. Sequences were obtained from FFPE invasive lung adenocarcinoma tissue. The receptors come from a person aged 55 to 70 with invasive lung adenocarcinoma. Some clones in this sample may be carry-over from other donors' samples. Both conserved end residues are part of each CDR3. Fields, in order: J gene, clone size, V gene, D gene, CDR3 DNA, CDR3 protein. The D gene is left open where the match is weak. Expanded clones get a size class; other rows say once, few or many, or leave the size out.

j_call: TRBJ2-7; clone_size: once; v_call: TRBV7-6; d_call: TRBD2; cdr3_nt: TGTGCCAGCAGCTTAGGTAGCGGGAGTAACTCCTACGAGCAGTACTTC; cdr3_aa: CASSLGSGSNSYEQYF
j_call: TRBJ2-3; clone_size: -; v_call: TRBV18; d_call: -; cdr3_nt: TGTGCCAGCTCACCATACGTTACCCAGACAGATACGCAGTATTTT; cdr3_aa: CASSPYVTQTDTQYF
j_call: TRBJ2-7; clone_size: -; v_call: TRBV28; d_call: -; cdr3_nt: TGTGCCAGCCGATCCAGGGTCGGAGGCTCCTACGAGCAGTACTTC; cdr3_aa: CASRSRVGGSYEQYF
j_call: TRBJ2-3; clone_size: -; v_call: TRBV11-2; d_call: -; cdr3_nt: TGTGCCAGCAGTTACTCCCCGGTCACAACAGATACGCAGTATTTT; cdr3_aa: CASSYSPVTTDTQYF
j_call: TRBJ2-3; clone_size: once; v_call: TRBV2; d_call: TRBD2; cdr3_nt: TGTGCCAGCAGCATTACTAGCGGGGGAGATACGCAGTATTTT; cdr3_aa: CASSITSGGDTQYF
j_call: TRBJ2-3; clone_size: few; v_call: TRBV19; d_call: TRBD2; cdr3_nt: TGTGCCAGTAGACCCCGGGAGGGCCCTAACACAGATACGCAGTATTTT; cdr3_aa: CASRPREGPNTDTQYF
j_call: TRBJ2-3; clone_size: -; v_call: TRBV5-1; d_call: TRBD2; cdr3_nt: TGCGCCAGCAGCTTGAGTAGCGGGAGCACAGATACGCAGTATTTT; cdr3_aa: CASSLSSGSTDTQYF
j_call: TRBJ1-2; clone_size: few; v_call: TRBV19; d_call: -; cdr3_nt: TGTGCCAGTAGTATAACAAACTATGGCTACACCTTC; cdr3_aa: CASSITNYGYTF
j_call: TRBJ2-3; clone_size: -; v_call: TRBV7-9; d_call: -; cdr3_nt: TGTGCCAGCAGCTTCTACAGGAGCACTAGCACAGATACGCAGTATTTT; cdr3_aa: CASSFYRSTSTDTQYF
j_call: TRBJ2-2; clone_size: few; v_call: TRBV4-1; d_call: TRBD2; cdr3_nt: TGCGCCAGCAGCAGGACTAGCGGGAGTGGCGGGGAGCTGTTTTTT; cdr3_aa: CASSRTSGSGGELFF
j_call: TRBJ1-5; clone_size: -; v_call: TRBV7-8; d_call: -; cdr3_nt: TGTGCCAGCAGCTTAGCGCGGACCCAGGCAGGTCAGCCCCAGCATTTT; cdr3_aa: CASSLARTQAGQPQHF
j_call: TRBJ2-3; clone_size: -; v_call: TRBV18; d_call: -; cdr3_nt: TGTGCCAGCTCACCGCCGGGGGCAGATACGCAGTATTTT; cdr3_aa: CASSPPGADTQYF
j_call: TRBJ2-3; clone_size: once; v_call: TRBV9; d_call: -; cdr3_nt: TGTGCCAGCAGCGTAACCGGGACTAGCACAGATACGCAGTATTTT; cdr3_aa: CASSVTGTSTDTQYF
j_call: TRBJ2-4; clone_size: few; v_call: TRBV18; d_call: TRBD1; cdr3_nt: TGTGCCAGCAAACCAGGACAGGGAGAAAACATTCAGTACTTC; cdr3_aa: CASKPGQGENIQYF
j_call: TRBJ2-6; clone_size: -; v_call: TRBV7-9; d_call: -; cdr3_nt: TGTGCCAGCAGCTTAGTCTCTGGGGCCAACGTCCTGACTTTC; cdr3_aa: CASSLVSGANVLTF
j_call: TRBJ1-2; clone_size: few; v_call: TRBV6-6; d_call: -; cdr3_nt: TGTGCCAGCAGCAACTATGGCTACACCTTC; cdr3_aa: CASSNYGYTF
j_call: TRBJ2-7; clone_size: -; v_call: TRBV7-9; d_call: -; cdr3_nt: TGTGCCAGCAGTCACGAACAGGGAGGGAAGTACTTC; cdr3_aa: CASSHEQGGKYF
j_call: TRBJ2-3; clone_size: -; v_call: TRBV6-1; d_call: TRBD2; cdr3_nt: TGTGCCAGCATACTGGCGGGAGGGGGCACGCAGTATTTT; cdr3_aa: CASILAGGGTQYF
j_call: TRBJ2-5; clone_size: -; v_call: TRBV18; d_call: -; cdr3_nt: TGTGCCAGCTCCTCAGGGCAGGGAGAGACCCAGTACTTC; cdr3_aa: CASSSGQGETQYF
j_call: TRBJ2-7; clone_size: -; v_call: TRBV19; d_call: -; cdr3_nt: TGTGCCAGTAGCCTCACTACCCCAAGCGGTCGGGGAGCAGGTAAAGAGCAGTACTTC; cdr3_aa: CASSLTTPSGRGAGKEQYF
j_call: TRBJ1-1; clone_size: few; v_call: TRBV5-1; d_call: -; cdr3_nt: TGCGCCAGCAGCTTAGACGGAATGAACACTGAAGCTTTCTTT; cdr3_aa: CASSLDGMNTEAFF
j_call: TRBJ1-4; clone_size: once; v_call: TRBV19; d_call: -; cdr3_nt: TGTGCCAGTAGTATGTCGCGAATTAATGAAAAACTGTTTTTT; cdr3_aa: CASSMSRINEKLFF
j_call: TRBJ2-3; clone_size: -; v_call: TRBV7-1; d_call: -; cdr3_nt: TGTGCCAGCAGCCGGGACGGCAGCACAGATACGCAGTATTTT; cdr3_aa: CASSRDGSTDTQYF
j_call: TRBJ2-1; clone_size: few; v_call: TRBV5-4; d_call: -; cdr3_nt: TGTGCCAGCAGCCTGGCCGGGGCCTCGGGGGATGAGCAGTTCTTC; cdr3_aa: CASSLAGASGDEQFF
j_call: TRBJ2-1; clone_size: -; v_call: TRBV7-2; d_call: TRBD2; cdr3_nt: TGTGCCAGCAGCTTAGGTTCAGCGGGAGGGCTTGAGCAGTTCTTC; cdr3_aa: CASSLGSAGGLEQFF
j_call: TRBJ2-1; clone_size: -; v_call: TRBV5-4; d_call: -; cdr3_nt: TGTGCCAGCAGTGAAGGGTGGTCGGATGAGCAGTTCTTC; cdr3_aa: CASSEGWSDEQFF
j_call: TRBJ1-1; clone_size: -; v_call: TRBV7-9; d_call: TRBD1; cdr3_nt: TGTGCCAGCAGCCAAGACAGGGGGCTTGAAGCTTTCTTT; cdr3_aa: CASSQDRGLEAFF
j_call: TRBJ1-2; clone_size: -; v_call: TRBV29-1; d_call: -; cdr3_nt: TGCAGCGTTGAAGTGGCGCCTTTTAACTATGGCTACACCTTC; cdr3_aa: CSVEVAPFNYGYTF
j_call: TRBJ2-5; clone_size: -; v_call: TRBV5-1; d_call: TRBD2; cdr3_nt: TGCGCCAGCAGCTTGGCGGGACTAGCGGGAGGGCAAGAGACCCAGTACTTC; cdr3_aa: CASSLAGLAGGQETQYF
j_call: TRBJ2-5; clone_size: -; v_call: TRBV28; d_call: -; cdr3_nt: TGTGCCAGCAGTTTAAGGGGGAGGGCTCGAGAGACCCAGTACTTC; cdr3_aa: CASSLRGRARETQYF
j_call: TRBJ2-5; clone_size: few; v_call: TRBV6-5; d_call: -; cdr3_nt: TGTGCCAGCAGTCACCAGGGGCAGGGGCAAGAGACCCAGTACTTC; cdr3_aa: CASSHQGQGQETQYF
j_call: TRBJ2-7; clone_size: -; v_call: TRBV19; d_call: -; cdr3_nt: TGTGCCAGTAGTATAGTGCGTGAGTCCTGCCTAACCTACGAGCAGTACTTC; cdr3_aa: CASSIVRESCLTYEQYF
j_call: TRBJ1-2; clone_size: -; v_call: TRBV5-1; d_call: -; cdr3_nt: TGCGCCAGCAGGCAAACCCCGGGACATACTGCCTATGGCTACACCTTC; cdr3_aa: CASRQTPGHTAYGYTF
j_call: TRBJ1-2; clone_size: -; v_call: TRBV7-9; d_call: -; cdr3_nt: TGTGCCAGCAGCCCGGAAGCTGGGGGCTATGGCTACACCTTC; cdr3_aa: CASSPEAGGYGYTF
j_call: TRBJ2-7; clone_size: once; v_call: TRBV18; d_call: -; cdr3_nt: TGTGCCAGCTCACCAAGGACAGCAGGTACCTACGAGCAGTACTTC; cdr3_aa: CASSPRTAGTYEQYF
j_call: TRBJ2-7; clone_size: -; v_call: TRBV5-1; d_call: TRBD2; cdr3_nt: TGCGCCAGCAGCCCGATACTAGCGGGAGCCGAGCAGTACTTC; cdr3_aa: CASSPILAGAEQYF
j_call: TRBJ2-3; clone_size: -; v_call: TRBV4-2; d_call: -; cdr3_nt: TGTGCCAGCAGCCAAGGGGAGAGCGGCCGCACAGATACGCAGTATTTT; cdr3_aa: CASSQGESGRTDTQYF
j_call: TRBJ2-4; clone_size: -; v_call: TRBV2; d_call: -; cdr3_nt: TGTGCCAGCAGTGACCGAACATCCGCCAAAAACATTCAGTACTTC; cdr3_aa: CASSDRTSAKNIQYF